These 27 T cell receptor beta chains originate from one sample sequenced in a study of cytomegalovirus exposure and HLA in healthy donors. The PCR made use of 60 Vbeta and 13 Jbeta primers. Data came from immunoSEQ multiplex PCR; TCRdb stores just in-frame clones and leaves some out. This sample has approximately 110,000 clones; around 80% occur once, and the top ten carry about 5.2%. The specimen sequenced was PBMCs. These receptors were taken from a female donor in good health and CMV-seropositive.

On this clone: This CDR3 is also generated by other DNA sequences in the sample. V usage is TRBV23-1 and J usage is TRBJ2-2, with 7 bases matching TRBD1. Being an ORF, TRBV23-1 has a function that is uncertain. V gave up 0 bases and J gave up 4 bases; unmatched junction bases: 8. CDR3 length: 17 residues. In nucleotides, the CDR3 is TGCGCCAGCAGTCAATCAACAGGGGAAAGGGGCACCGGGGAGCTGTTTTTT. As protein: CASSQSTGERGTGELFF.

There are a few counts of this clone. The V gene is TRBV7-2, the J gene TRBJ1-2; D perhaps matches TRBD1 (5 bases). CDR3 length equals 15 residues. The V gene lost 2 bases and the J gene lost 1 base, with 11 bases spanning the gap. Per germline, CDR1 SGHTA and CDR2 FQGNSA. As DNA, the CDR3 is TGTGCCAGCAGCTTATCGGCAGGGTTTAACTATGGCTACACCTTC. Residues: CASSLSAGFNYGYTF.

This chain links TRBV10-1 with TRBJ1-1, with D perhaps matching TRBD1 (5 bases). V was clipped by 5 bases and J by 4 bases, with 11 bases between them. The CDR3 consists of 13 residues. Germline V gene data show CDR1 as WNHNN and CDR2 as SYGVQD (reference sequence). The CDR3 bases are TGCGCCAGCAGTCAGGGTTCCGGCACTGAAGCTTTCTTT. It translates to CASSQGSGTEAFF.

The V and J genes are TRBV2 and TRBJ1-5, with a tentative D call TRBD1 (5 bases). Germline V gives CDR1 SNHLY, CDR2 FYNNEI. Trimming shortened V by 4 bases and J by 11 bases, and 18 bases separated the two germline ends. CDR3 length equals 14 residues. Written as DNA, the CDR3 is TGTGCCAGCAGTGCCCGAACAGGTGCTGAAGCCCAGCATTTT. Its translation: CASSARTGAEAQHF.

The rearrangement links TRBV14 to TRBJ2-2; D gene unclear. The V end lost 6 bases, the J end lost 0 bases, and 8 bases lay between the germline ends. Per the germline V gene, CDR1 is SGHDN and CDR2 is FVKESK. The CDR3 contains 14 residues. In nucleotides, the CDR3 is TGTGCCAGCAGGTCCCTCGCGAACACCGGGGAGCTGTTTTTT. Encoded protein: CASRSLANTGELFF. The entire variable domain, with the rest obtained from reference TRBV14 and TRBJ2-2, is as follows: EAGVTQFPSHSVIEKGQTVTLRCDPISGHDNLYWYRRVMGKEIKFLLHFVKESKQDESGMPNNRFLAERTGGTYSTLKVQPAELEDSGVYFCASRSLANTGELFFGEGSRLTVL.

The gene calls are TRBV5-1 and TRBJ2-2; no firm D call. V was trimmed by 4 bases and J by 2 bases, leaving 6 bases between them. The germline gives CDR1 SGHRS, CDR2 YFSETQ. The CDR3 is 13 amino acids. CDR3 residues: CASSNRNTGELFF. Here the CDR3 DNA reads TGCGCCAGCAGCAACAGAAACACCGGGGAGCTGTTTTTT. The full variable domain, in which reference TRBV5-1 and TRBJ2-2 provide the parts outside the CDR3, is KAGVTQTPRYLIKTRGQQVTLSCSPISGHRSVSWYQQTPGQGLQFLFEYFSETQRNKGNFPGRFSGRQFSNSRSEMNVSTLELGDSALYLCASSNRNTGELFFGEGSRLTVL.

J is TRBJ1-4 and V is TRBV5-1; possibly TRBD1 for D (5 bases). Germline V gene sequence: CDR1 SGHRS, CDR2 YFSETQ. The CDR3 contains 14 residues. The V and J ends lost 4 bases and 4 bases respectively, with 11 bases between them. CDR3 amino acids: CASSPGSGNEKLFF. DNA of the CDR3: TGCGCCAGCAGCCCAGGGTCCGGTAATGAAAAACTGTTTTTT. The whole variable domain, filled in from reference TRBV5-1 and TRBJ1-4, reads KAGVTQTPRYLIKTRGQQVTLSCSPISGHRSVSWYQQTPGQGLQFLFEYFSETQRNKGNFPGRFSGRQFSNSRSEMNVSTLELGDSALYLCASSPGSGNEKLFFGSGTQLSVL.

This chain uses TRBV28 with TRBJ1-5; 9 nucleotides line up with TRBD1. The CDR3 loop spans 17 amino acids. CDR1 and CDR2 (germline): MDHEN, SYDVKM. The V gene end was trimmed by 3 bases and the J gene end by 4 bases; junction bases not matched to a gene: 10. CDR3 DNA sequence: TGTGCCAGCAGTTTGGGGGACAGGGCCCATAGAAATCAGCCCCAGCATTTT. Translation gives CASSLGDRAHRNQPQHF.

The rearrangement links TRBV6-6 to TRBJ1-2; 7 bases agree with TRBD1. The CDR3 sequence is 13 residues long. The J segment lost 8 bases and the V segment lost 2 bases, leaving 5 bases of the junction unmatched. Germline V gene lookup returns CDR1 MNHNY and CDR2 SVGAGI (reference sequence). CDR3 sequence: CASSYEGAGGYTF. The DNA for the CDR3 is TGTGCCAGCAGTTACGAGGGGGCCGGCGGCTACACCTTC.

J is TRBJ2-3 and V is TRBV5-4, with 9 positions matching TRBD2. V shed 5 bases and J 2 bases; nucleotides not matched to a gene: 6. Germline assignment: CDR1 SGHNT and CDR2 YYREEE (reference sequence). There are 15 residues in the CDR3. CDR3 bases: TGTGCCAGCAGGTCGCTAGCGGGGTTCACAGATACGCAGTATTTT. This gives the protein CASRSLAGFTDTQYF.

This chain connects TRBV28 to TRBJ2-1, with TRBD1 matching 10 bases. V trimming: 5 bases; J trimming: 7 bases; junction bases outside the gene matches: 5. This CDR3 spans 14 amino acids. Germline V gene data show CDR1 as MDHEN and CDR2 as SYDVKM. Here the CDR3 DNA reads TGTGCCAGCAGTCAAAGACAGGGGGCTAATGAGCAGTTCTTC. This sequence encodes CASSQRQGANEQFF.

This clone was detected only once. This sequence joins TRBV14 and TRBJ1-1; 8 bases match TRBD1. The V segment lost 1 base and the J segment 6 bases; nucleotides outside the gene matches: 4. The CDR3 is made up of 14 amino acids. Germline V gene sequence: CDR1 SGHDN, CDR2 FVKESK. CDR3 in amino acids: CASSQARGLAEAFF. CDR3 coding DNA: TGTGCCAGCAGCCAAGCCAGGGGGCTGGCTGAAGCTTTCTTT.

V is TRBV27 and J is TRBJ2-1; D is undetermined. Germline lookup yields CDR1 MNHEY and CDR2 SMNVEV (reference sequence). The CDR3 extends over 14 amino acids. V dropped 5 bases and J dropped 9 bases, with 17 bases sitting between them. CDR3 amino acids: CASSRQSWASEQFF. The CDR3 nucleotides read TGTGCCAGCAGTCGCCAGTCTTGGGCGAGTGAGCAGTTCTTC.

The rearrangement uses TRBV6-1 and TRBJ2-2; D perhaps matches TRBD1 (6 bases). V was cut by 3 bases and J by 3 bases, with 11 bases left in between. The length of the CDR3 is 15 residues. Germline V gives CDR1 MNHNS, CDR2 SASEGT. Here the CDR3 DNA reads TGTGCCAGCAGTGACAGGGGAACCTACACCGGGGAGCTGTTTTTT. It yields the protein CASSDRGTYTGELFF.

The chain couples TRBV9 to TRBJ1-3; 8 bases align to TRBD1. The germline V gene encodes CDR1 SGDLS and CDR2 YYNGEE. V lost 4 bases to trimming and J lost 7 bases; unmatched junction nucleotides: 4. CDR3 length: 13 residues. CDR3 sequence (DNA): TGTGCCAGCAGCTTGGACAGGGCCAACACCATATATTTT. This encodes CASSLDRANTIYF.

The rearrangement links TRBV19 to TRBJ1-1; 8 bases agree with TRBD1. The germline V gene has CDR1 LNHDA and CDR2 SQIVND (reference sequence). Trimming at V came to 5 bases and at J to 1 base, leaving 9 bases not matched to a gene. This CDR3 is built from 16 residues. The CDR3 here is CASSDWRRGQNTEAFF. DNA of the CDR3: TGTGCCAGTAGTGACTGGCGCAGGGGGCAGAACACTGAAGCTTTCTTT.

The chain uses TRBV7-3 and TRBJ1-2, with 7 bases lining up with TRBD1. This CDR3 contains 14 residues. Per germline, CDR1 SGHTA and CDR2 FQGTGA. Trimming removed 3 bases from V and 6 bases from J; junction bases left unmatched: 7. The chain's CDR3 is CASSFRQGRNGYTF. DNA for the CDR3: TGTGCCAGCAGCTTTAGACAGGGAAGGAATGGCTACACCTTC.

The J gene is TRBJ1-2, the V gene TRBV7-8, with D maybe TRBD1 (6 bases). V was shortened by 4 bases and J by 4 bases, with 22 bases between the two germline ends. The CDR3 runs 17 residues. The germline V gene encodes CDR1 SGHVS and CDR2 FQNEAQ. CDR3 nucleotide sequence: TGTGCCAGCAGCTCACAGGGCACCTTCCTTAACCCCTATGGCTACACCTTC. Protein product: CASSSQGTFLNPYGYTF.

This rearrangement joins TRBV18 to TRBJ2-2; TRBD2 matches 9 bases. This CDR3 spans 15 amino acids. V shed 3 bases and J 4 bases; nucleotides not matched to a gene: 3. Germline V gene lookup returns CDR1 KGHSH and CDR2 LQKENI. The CDR3 DNA is TGTGCCAGCTCACCGACTAGCGGTCGCACCGGGGAGCTGTTTTTT. This gives the protein CASSPTSGRTGELFF. Based on the CDR3 plus reference TRBV18 and TRBJ2-2, the full variable domain is NAGVMQNPRHLVRRRGQEARLRCSPMKGHSHVYWYRQLPEEGLKFMVYLQKENIIDESGMPKERFSAEFPKEGPSILRIQQVVRGDSAAYFCASSPTSGRTGELFFGEGSRLTVL.

The V call is TRBV30, the J call TRBJ2-6; no reliable D call. The CDR3 sequence is 15 residues long. Trimming cost V 0 bases and J 0 bases, with 6 bases left between them. The germline CDR1 and CDR2 sequences are GTSNPN and SVGIG (reference sequence). The CDR3 spells CAWSVLGSGANVLTF. In DNA, the CDR3 is TGTGCCTGGAGTGTACTTGGCTCTGGGGCCAACGTCCTGACTTTC.

The gene calls are TRBV6-4 and TRBJ2-2; the D gene is possibly TRBD2 (6 bases). V lost 2 bases to trimming and J lost 4 bases, with 11 bases between them. In germline, CDR1 is MRHNA, CDR2 SNTAGT. The CDR3 consists of 15 residues. The CDR3 protein is CASSDPGGGTGELFF. CDR3 DNA sequence: TGTGCCAGCAGTGACCCTGGGGGAGGCACCGGGGAGCTGTTTTTT.

The chain recombines TRBV2 with TRBJ2-7, with D tentatively TRBD1 (6 bases). This CDR3 region has 15 residues. V lost 6 bases and J 4 bases, leaving 19 bases between the germline ends. CDR1 and CDR2 (germline): SNHLY, FYNNEI. The chain's CDR3 is CASSRNRDTSYEQYF. DNA of the CDR3: TGTGCCAGCAGCAGAAATCGGGACACTTCATACGAGCAGTACTTC.

This sequence joins TRBV7-6 and TRBJ1-2, with 11 bases that match TRBD1. V trimming: 5 bases; J trimming: 2 bases; junction bases outside the gene matches: 4. This CDR3 is built from 15 residues. Per germline, CDR1 SGHVS and CDR2 FNYEAQ. Here the CDR3 reads CASSPGTGGNYGYTF. The CDR3 DNA follows: TGTGCCAGCAGCCCGGGGACAGGGGGGAACTATGGCTACACCTTC.

The V and J genes are TRBV7-9 and TRBJ2-1; 11 bases align to TRBD2. Germline CDR1 reads SEHNR; CDR2 reads FQNEAQ (reference sequence). The CDR3 extends over 16 amino acids. Trimming removed 6 bases from V and 0 bases from J; junction bases left unmatched: 4. For the CDR3, the DNA is TGTGCCAGCAGTTATAGCGGGGGGGGCTCCTACAATGAGCAGTTCTTC. Its translation is CASSYSGGGSYNEQFF. Based on the CDR3 plus reference TRBV7-9 and TRBJ2-1, the full variable domain is DTGVSQNPRHKITKRGQNVTFRCDPISEHNRLYWYRQTLGQGPEFLTYFQNEAQLEKSRLLSDRFSAERPKGSFSTLEIQRTEQGDSAMYLCASSYSGGGSYNEQFFGPGTRLTVL.

This clone was counted once. The chain uses TRBV6-1 and TRBJ1-1, with a tentative D call TRBD1 (5 bases). Trimming removed 2 bases from V and 5 bases from J, with 15 bases in between. The CDR3 loop spans 15 amino acids. CDR1 is MNHNS and CDR2 is SASEGT in the germline V gene. The CDR3: CASSELARVRTEAFF. In DNA, the CDR3 is TGTGCCAGCAGTGAACTGGCCAGGGTTCGGACTGAAGCTTTCTTT.

The chain joins TRBV5-6 to TRBJ2-2; D is unclear. CDR1 and CDR2 (germline): SGHDT, YYEEEE. This CDR3 has 14 amino acids. V gave up 0 bases and J gave up 2 bases, with 5 bases separating them. CDR3 protein: CASSLATNTGELFF. CDR3 DNA sequence: TGTGCCAGCAGCTTGGCGACAAACACCGGGGAGCTGTTTTTT.

The chain links TRBV4-1 to TRBJ1-1; 7 nucleotides match TRBD1. The CDR3 length is 15 residues. The V segment lost 2 bases and the J segment 2 bases; nucleotides outside the gene matches: 5. From germline, CDR1 is MGHRA and CDR2 YSYEKL. The chain's CDR3 is CASSQQGVGNTEAFF. The CDR3 DNA reads TGCGCCAGCAGCCAACAGGGGGTAGGAAACACTGAAGCTTTCTTT.